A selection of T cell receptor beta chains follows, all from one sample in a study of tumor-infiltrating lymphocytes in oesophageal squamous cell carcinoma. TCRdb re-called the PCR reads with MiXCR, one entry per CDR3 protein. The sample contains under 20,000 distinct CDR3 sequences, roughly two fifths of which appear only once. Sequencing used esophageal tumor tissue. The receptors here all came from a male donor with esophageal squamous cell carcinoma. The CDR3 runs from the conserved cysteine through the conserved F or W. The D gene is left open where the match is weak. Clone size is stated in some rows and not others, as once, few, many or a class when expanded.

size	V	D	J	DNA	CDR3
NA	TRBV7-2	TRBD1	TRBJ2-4	TGCACCAGCAGCTCTAACAGGGGCTGGGAGCAGTACTTC	CTSSSNRGWEQYF
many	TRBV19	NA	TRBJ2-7	TGTGCCAGCAGTAAAGGGGGGGCCCTCTACGAGCAGTACTTC	CASSKGGALYEQYF
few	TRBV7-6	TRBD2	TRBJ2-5	TGTGCCAGCAGCTCACTAGCGGGGGACCAAGAGACCCAGTACTTC	CASSSLAGDQETQYF
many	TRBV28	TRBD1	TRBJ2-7	TGTGCCAGCAGTTTATGGGACAGGGATTCGTACGAGCAGTACTTC	CASSLWDRDSYEQYF
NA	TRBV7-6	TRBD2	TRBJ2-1	TGTGCCAGCAGCCCGGGACTAGTGAGCAATGAGCAGTTCTTC	CASSPGLVSNEQFF
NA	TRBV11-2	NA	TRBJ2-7	TGTGCCAGCAGCTTTCCTACCACACCGACGCAGTACTTC	CASSFPTTPTQYF
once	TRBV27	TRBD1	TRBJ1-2	TGTGCCAGCAAAGGGACAGTGTGGGACTATGGTTACACCTTC	CASKGTVWDYGYTF
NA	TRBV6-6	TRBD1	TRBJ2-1	TGTGCCAGCAGTTACTCGAACAGGGGTCCCTACAATGAGCAGTTCTTC	CASSYSNRGPYNEQFF
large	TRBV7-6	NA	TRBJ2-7	TGTGCCAGCAGCCCCGGTGGCGAGCAGTACTTC	CASSPGGEQYF
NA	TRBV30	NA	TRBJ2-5	TGTGCCTGGATGGCCGGAACCTCCTACGGGCAGTACTTC	CAWMAGTSYGQYF
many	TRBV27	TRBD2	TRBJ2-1	TGTGCCAGTACCCTAGCGGGCCTCTCCTACAATGAGCAGTTCTTC	CASTLAGLSYNEQFF
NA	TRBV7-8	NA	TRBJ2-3	TGTGCCAGCAGCTTAGAACCCAGGGCCATACTCACTAGCACAGATACGCAGTATTTT	CASSLEPRAILTSTDTQYF
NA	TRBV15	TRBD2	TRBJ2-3	TGTGCCACCAGCAGAGAACTAGCGGGAGTCCCAGATACGCAGTATTTT	CATSRELAGVPDTQYF
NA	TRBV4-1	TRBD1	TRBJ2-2	TGTGCCAGCAGCCAAGGCGTGGACAGGGGAAAGGCCGGGGAGCTGTTTTTT	CASSQGVDRGKAGELFF
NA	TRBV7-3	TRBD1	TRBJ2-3	TGTGCCAGCAGCCTCGGACAGGTAGATACGCAGTATTTT	CASSLGQVDTQYF
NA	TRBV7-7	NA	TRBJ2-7	TGTGCTAGCAGCTTGGGCGAAGGAGGGTACGAGCAGTACTTC	CASSLGEGGYEQYF
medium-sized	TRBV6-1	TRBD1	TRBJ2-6	TGTGCCGGGACAGGCCTTTACTCTGGGGCCAACGTCCTGACTTTC	CAGTGLYSGANVLTF
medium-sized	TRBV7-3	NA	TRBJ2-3	TGTGCCAGCAGCAAAGAGGGGGGCACAGATACGCAGTATTTT	CASSKEGGTDTQYF
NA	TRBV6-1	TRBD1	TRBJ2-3	TGTGCCAGCCGGACAGGGGGCGGCACAGATACGCAGTATTTT	CASRTGGGTDTQYF
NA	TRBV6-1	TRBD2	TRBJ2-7	TGTGCCAGCAGCCTTTCCCTAGCGGGTGGAGACAATGAGCAGTACTTC	CASSLSLAGGDNEQYF
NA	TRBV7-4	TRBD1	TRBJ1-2	TGTGCCAGCAGCTTAGAGACAGGGAACTATGGCTACACCTTC	CASSLETGNYGYTF
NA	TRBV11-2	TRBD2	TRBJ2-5	TGTGCCAGCAGCTCCAAGAAAGGACTAGCCCAAGAGACCCAGTACTTC	CASSSKKGLAQETQYF